A single T cell receptor (beta chain) is shown here with its context. Original analysis: By means of reference gene primer amplification, nucleated cell counts were estimated. Sequencing used immunoSEQ multiplex PCR; TCRdb keeps in-frame clones, though not all of them. That table is the source of V, J and clone size, and D and trimming were worked out from the DNA. In the table there are around 71,000 clones, around nine tenths of which are singletons. This sample stems from a study of blood T cell repertoires in COVID-19. Study details: COVID-19 samples from acute and convalescent phases originated in the United States, Italy and Spain. T cells, B-cell-depleted T cells, or PBMCs supplied cDNA or gDNA.

The ends were cut back, 10 bases at V and 1 base at J, with 5 bases in the middle. CDR3 size: 12 residues. Per germline, CDR1 SGHTA and CDR2 FQGTGA. J is TRBJ2-6 and V is TRBV7-3; D is unclear. Material: peripheral blood. This clonotype was obtained from an older woman with acute or convalescent COVID-19. CDR3 nucleotide sequence: TGTGCCACCCTATCTGGGGCCAACGTCCTGACTTTC. It specifies CATLSGANVLTF.